This TCR beta chain was captured by sequencing in a study of tumor-infiltrating lymphocytes in primary liver carcinoma. General study points: Reduced overlap was seen in tumor-adjacent and tumor-blood pairs versus tumor region pairs.

Out of unsorted whole blood came the blood RNA, and germline DNA was extracted as well. This CDR3 contains 14 residues. A primer matching the constant region was used to make TCR beta cDNA from 500 to 650 ng of total RNA. ARM-PCR, slightly modified, supplied the TCR beta libraries through three nested multiplex PCR rounds. The two initial PCR rounds, roughly 9 cycles each, used TRBV1-TRBV30 forward and C-beta reverse primers. TCRdb recomputed calls from the multiplex PCR reads with MiXCR, one row per CDR3 protein. This sample has about 320,000 distinct CDR3 sequences, with roughly 60% found just once. Worth noting for this clonotype: What it binds is not known. One end of the junction is discordant with germline, which a read error may explain.

The material sequenced was peripheral blood. The receptor was isolated from a man in his forties with primary liver carcinoma and hepatitis B virus infection. The chain recombines TRBV12-3 or TRBV12-4 with TRBJ2-2; D may be TRBD2 (5 bases). The CDR3 DNA sequence: TGTGCCAGCAGTTTAATGGATTCTACCGGGGAGCTGCTTTTT. Translation: CASSLMDSTGELLF.